These T cell receptor beta chains were read from a single sample in a study of blood T cell repertoires in COVID-19. This table comes from immunoSEQ multiplex PCR, and its TCRdb copy is limited to in-frame clones, with some not included. This table has tens of thousands of clones, about three quarters appearing once. Specimen: peripheral blood. The receptors come from a human donor in a cohort sampled during active COVID-19. Each CDR3 is given with its conserved first and last residue. The D gene is left open where the match is weak. Size is stated for part of the rows, as once, few or many counts, or as a class when the clone is expanded.

V gene,J gene,D gene,clone size,CDR3 DNA,CDR3 protein
TRBV4-1,TRBJ2-6,TRBD1,once,TGCGCCAGCAGCCAATGGACAGGGAGCTCTGGGGCCAACGTCCTGACTTTC,CASSQWTGSSGANVLTF
TRBV7-9,TRBJ2-2,.,.,TGTGCCAGCAGCTTTTCCCGACAGACCGGGGAGCTGTTTTTT,CASSFSRQTGELFF
TRBV28,TRBJ2-7,TRBD2,once,TGTGCCAGCAGTTTAAGGGGAGCGGGGAGCGACGAGCAGTACTTC,CASSLRGAGSDEQYF
TRBV28,TRBJ1-1,TRBD1,.,TGTGCCAGCAGTTTAACCCCCCCCCGACAGGGACTTGAAGCTTTCTTT,CASSLTPPRQGLEAFF
TRBV20-1,TRBJ2-5,.,.,TGCAGTGCTAGTCTCCAAGAGACCCAGTACTTC,CSASLQETQYF
TRBV5-5,TRBJ1-1,.,once,TGTGCCAGCAGCTTAGGGGACACTGAAGCTTTCTTT,CASSLGDTEAFF
TRBV19,TRBJ2-1,TRBD2,once,TGTGCCAGTAGTATTTCGAGTAGCGGGAGGTACAATGAGCAGTTCTTC,CASSISSSGRYNEQFF
TRBV27,TRBJ1-2,.,.,TGTGCCAGCAGTTTATATTCACAGGGTAACTATGGCTACACCTTC,CASSLYSQGNYGYTF
TRBV29-1,TRBJ2-6,.,once,TGCAGCGTTCATGAGGGCGGCACTGCTGGGGCCAACGTCCTGACTTTC,CSVHEGGTAGANVLTF
TRBV7-6,TRBJ1-2,.,.,TGTGCCAGCAGCTTAAACGGCAGGGGCTACACCTTC,CASSLNGRGYTF
TRBV6-5,TRBJ1-4,.,.,TGTGCCAGCAGTTACAGCACTACTGTGAATGAAAAACTGTTTTTT,CASSYSTTVNEKLFF
TRBV4-1,TRBJ2-7,TRBD2,.,TGCGCCAGCAGCCAGGACCCCCTAGCGGGAGGGACCACATACGAGCAGTACTTC,CASSQDPLAGGTTYEQYF
TRBV27,TRBJ2-1,TRBD1,.,TGTGCCAGCAGTCCTTGGTTGGGGACAGACTTTTACAATGAGCAGTTCTTC,CASSPWLGTDFYNEQFF
TRBV6-5,TRBJ2-4,TRBD1,.,TGTGCCAGTAGACAGGGAAACATTCAGTACTTC,CASRQGNIQYF
TRBV2,TRBJ2-1,.,once,TGTGCCAGCGGCCGGGACTTCGACAATGAGCAGTTCTTC,CASGRDFDNEQFF
TRBV4-1,TRBJ2-7,TRBD1,.,TGCGCCAGCAGCTTTCGGACAGGGTCGTACGAGCAGTACTTC,CASSFRTGSYEQYF
TRBV2,TRBJ1-3,.,.,TGTGCCAGCAGTGAAAACCCAGGGTTTTCTGGAAACACCATATATTTT,CASSENPGFSGNTIYF
TRBV27,TRBJ1-6,.,.,TGTGCCAGCAGTTCCTCCCTCCGGACGGGATATAATTCACCCCTCCACTTT,CASSSSLRTGYNSPLHF
TRBV29-1,TRBJ2-5,TRBD1,.,TGCAGTGGGTTGACAGGGGGGCAAGAGACCCAGTACTTC,CSGLTGGQETQYF
TRBV9,TRBJ1-2,TRBD1,once,TGTGCCAGCAGCGGACCGGGACAGGGAATCTCAGATGGCTACACCTTC,CASSGPGQGISDGYTF
TRBV5-1,TRBJ2-7,TRBD1,.,TGCGCCAGCAGCTCAACGACAGGGGGCCTATACGAGCAGTACTTC,CASSSTTGGLYEQYF
TRBV5-4,TRBJ1-1,.,.,TGTGCCAGCACCACCGATCCCGGGGATGTCACTGAAGCTTTCTTT,CASTTDPGDVTEAFF